These T cell receptor beta chains were read from a single sample in a study of vaccination effects on CD4 cells after COVID-19. No antigen has been identified for these receptors. The data were produced by immunoSEQ multiplex PCR, yet TCRdb's version contains in-frame clones alone and is incomplete. The sample lists approximately 15,000 clones, 65% to 80% seen once, with around a fifth in the top ten. The sample in question was CD4+ T cells from PBMCs cultured with SARS-CoV-2 spike peptides, obtained after COVID-19 vaccination. Receptor source: a human donor who had a prior SARS-CoV-2 infection. The CDR3 runs from the conserved cysteine through the conserved F or W. The order of the fields is clone size, J gene, V gene, D gene, CDR3 protein, CDR3 DNA. D genes are given only for firm matches. Expanded clones are given a class, and other clones once, few, many or no size at all.

NA,TRBJ2-1,TRBV5-1,NA,CASSLVDSHRGEQFF,TGCGCCAGCAGCTTGGTGGACTCTCACCGGGGTGAGCAGTTCTTC
NA,TRBJ1-6,TRBV6-1,TRBD1,CASSEVGGQDNSPLHF,TGTGCCAGCAGTGAAGTAGGGGGACAGGACAATTCACCCCTCCACTTT
NA,TRBJ1-1,TRBV6-6,NA,CASSYGQKAFF,TGTGCCAGCAGTTACGGACAGAAAGCTTTCTTT
few,TRBJ2-7,TRBV15,NA,CATSTVTETLYYEQYF,TGTGCCACCAGCACTGTTACGGAGACCCTTTACTACGAGCAGTACTTC
NA,TRBJ2-3,TRBV5-1,TRBD1,CASSRVPTTGTDHTDTQYF,TGCGCCAGCAGCCGGGTTCCTACTACCGGGACAGATCACACAGATACGCAGTATTTT
few,TRBJ2-7,TRBV9,NA,CASSVTGNSYEQYF,TGTGCCAGCAGCGTCACAGGGAACTCCTACGAGCAGTACTTC
NA,TRBJ2-5,TRBV27,TRBD1,CARGTAKGETQYF,TGTGCCAGGGGGACAGCAAAGGGGGAGACCCAGTACTTC
NA,TRBJ1-6,TRBV28,TRBD1,CASSLAGTADSPLHF,TGTGCCAGCAGTTTAGCGGGGACAGCGGATTCACCCCTCCACTTT
few,TRBJ1-1,TRBV5-5,NA,CASSFQERLWGEAFF,TGTGCCAGCAGCTTCCAGGAGAGACTCTGGGGGGAAGCTTTCTTT
NA,TRBJ2-2,TRBV29-1,TRBD2,CSVRGLAANTGELFF,TGCAGCGTTCGGGGACTAGCGGCGAACACCGGGGAGCTGTTTTTT
medium-sized,TRBJ1-2,TRBV30,NA,CAWTWGGSYTF,TGTGCCTGGACCTGGGGGGGGAGCTACACCTTC
once,TRBJ1-5,TRBV24-1,NA,CATSDLTGQKFEPQHF,TGTGCCACCAGTGATTTAACCGGACAGAAGTTTGAGCCCCAGCATTTT
NA,TRBJ2-1,TRBV28,TRBD2,CASSLAGASGVLEQFF,TGTGCCAGCAGTTTGGCTGGGGCTAGCGGGGTATTAGAGCAGTTCTTC
NA,TRBJ2-1,TRBV24-1,NA,CATSDPQDSEYNEQFF,TGTGCCACCAGTGATCCTCAGGACAGTGAATACAATGAGCAGTTCTTC
NA,TRBJ2-7,TRBV5-1,TRBD2,CASSSQTSGGAAVYEQYF,TGCGCCAGCAGCTCCCAGACTAGCGGGGGGGCCGCCGTATACGAGCAGTACTTC
NA,TRBJ2-3,TRBV5-4,TRBD2,CASSLVGGRSTDTQYF,TGTGCCAGCAGCTTGGTGGGCGGGAGGAGCACAGATACGCAGTATTTT
NA,TRBJ1-2,TRBV12-3/TRBV12-4,NA,CASSFPGRYGYTF,TGTGCCAGCAGTTTCCCGGGGCGCTATGGCTACACCTTC
NA,TRBJ2-5,TRBV7-2,NA,CASSLARGTETQYF,TGTGCCAGCAGCTTAGCTAGGGGGACGGAGACCCAGTACTTC
NA,TRBJ1-5,TRBV19,NA,CASSIVARSNQPQHF,TGTGCCAGTAGTATTGTTGCGCGTAGCAATCAGCCCCAGCATTTT
large,TRBJ1-1,TRBV20-1,NA,CSARAGVGAFF,TGCAGTGCTAGAGCAGGGGTCGGAGCTTTCTTT
NA,TRBJ2-3,TRBV2,NA,CASSFGTDTQYF,TGTGCCAGCAGTTTTGGCACAGATACGCAGTATTTT
NA,TRBJ2-5,TRBV27,NA,CASSLSASQETQYF,TGTGCCAGCAGTTTATCGGCATCTCAAGAGACCCAGTACTTC
NA,TRBJ2-3,TRBV5-1,TRBD2,CASSKGTSGRSTDTQYF,TGCGCCAGCAGCAAAGGGACTAGCGGGAGGTCCACAGATACGCAGTATTTT
NA,TRBJ1-2,TRBV18,TRBD1,CASSPQRTGGYDGYTF,TGTGCCAGCTCACCTCAACGGACAGGGGGCTACGATGGCTACACCTTC
NA,TRBJ2-5,TRBV10-2,NA,CASSHTRGMGTKETQYF,TGCGCCAGCAGTCATACCCGAGGGATGGGTACGAAAGAGACCCAGTACTTC
NA,TRBJ2-2,TRBV9,NA,CASSDQTNTGELFF,TGTGCCAGCAGCGACCAAACGAACACCGGGGAGCTGTTTTTT
NA,TRBJ2-3,TRBV5-1,TRBD1,CASSAYWTGTGDTQYF,TGCGCCAGCAGCGCTTACTGGACAGGGACGGGAGATACGCAGTATTTT
NA,TRBJ2-1,TRBV7-2,NA,CASSRQASLQFF,TGTGCCAGCAGCAGACAGGCCTCCTTGCAGTTCTTC
NA,TRBJ2-7,TRBV5-6,TRBD1,CASSLLDRGTEQYF,TGTGCCAGCAGCTTGCTGGACAGGGGAACCGAGCAGTACTTC
NA,TRBJ1-2,TRBV6-2/TRBV6-3,NA,CASSHSKTRVGRIYGYTF,TGTGCCAGCAGTCACTCGAAAACTCGGGTGGGCAGGATCTATGGCTACACCTTC
few,TRBJ2-7,TRBV5-1,NA,CASSSTGPEQYF,TGCGCCAGCAGCTCAACAGGTCCCGAGCAGTACTTC
NA,TRBJ2-7,TRBV2,NA,CASSRGVAPYEQYF,TGTGCCAGCAGTAGGGGGGTCGCCCCCTACGAGCAGTACTTC
NA,TRBJ1-5,TRBV5-6,NA,CASSLGPFNQPQHF,TGTGCCAGCAGCTTGGGTCCCTTTAATCAGCCCCAGCATTTT
few,TRBJ2-5,TRBV5-1,NA,CASSSGRAVTETQYF,TGCGCCAGCAGCTCCGGGCGAGCGGTCACGGAGACCCAGTACTTC
NA,TRBJ1-2,TRBV5-6,NA,CASSLPDFGYGYTF,TGTGCCAGCAGCTTGCCGGATTTTGGCTATGGCTACACCTTC
once,TRBJ1-1,TRBV7-9,NA,CASSPTGNTEAFF,TGTGCCAGCAGCCCCACAGGGAACACTGAAGCTTTCTTT
NA,TRBJ2-5,TRBV15,NA,CATSRTGRFGGEMETQYF,TGTGCCACCAGCAGGACGGGGCGGTTTGGGGGCGAAATGGAGACCCAGTACTTC
NA,TRBJ1-1,TRBV29-1,NA,CSVVLGKGTEAFF,TGCAGCGTTGTCTTGGGGAAGGGCACTGAAGCTTTCTTT
NA,TRBJ2-3,TRBV5-1,NA,CASSFTGMSTDTQYF,TGCGCCAGCAGCTTTACAGGGATGAGCACAGATACGCAGTATTTT
few,TRBJ1-1,TRBV4-2,NA,CASSHLDRNTEAFF,TGTGCCAGCAGCCACCTGGACAGGAACACTGAAGCTTTCTTT
NA,TRBJ2-1,TRBV25-1,NA,CASSEGVVHEQFF,TGTGCCAGCAGTGAGGGAGTAGTCCATGAGCAGTTCTTC
NA,TRBJ1-2,TRBV2,NA,CASTNGRLYGYTF,TGTGCCAGCACCAACGGACGGCTCTATGGCTACACCTTC
NA,TRBJ1-5,TRBV4-2,TRBD1,CASSQTGEGQPQHF,TGTGCCAGCAGCCAAACAGGGGAAGGTCAGCCCCAGCATTTT
NA,TRBJ2-5,TRBV11-2,NA,CASSSGVFDSLEETQYF,TGTGCCAGCAGTTCTGGAGTGTTCGACAGCCTGGAAGAGACCCAGTACTTC
NA,TRBJ2-3,TRBV7-2,NA,CASSPSAWGDTDTQYF,TGTGCCAGCAGCCCCTCGGCGTGGGGTGACACAGATACGCAGTATTTT
NA,TRBJ2-2,TRBV5-4,TRBD2,CASSPMASGGIMSTGELFF,TGTGCCAGCAGCCCCATGGCTAGCGGGGGGATTATGTCAACCGGGGAGCTGTTTTTT
once,TRBJ2-1,TRBV5-6,NA,CASSLSDRNEQFF,TGTGCCAGCAGCTTGTCCGACAGAAATGAGCAGTTCTTC
few,TRBJ2-7,TRBV5-4,NA,CASSFPSNNEQYF,TGTGCCAGCAGCTTCCCTAGTAATAACGAGCAGTACTTC
NA,TRBJ2-3,TRBV7-9,TRBD2,CASSSLRAGGPDTQYF,TGTGCCAGCAGCTCCCTAAGGGCGGGAGGGCCAGATACGCAGTATTTT
NA,TRBJ2-3,TRBV28,TRBD2,CASSSFPAGAGPDTQYF,TGTGCCAGCAGTTCGTTCCCAGCGGGAGCGGGGCCAGATACGCAGTATTTT
NA,TRBJ2-2,TRBV12-3/TRBV12-4,NA,CASTIRAAGELFF,TGTGCCAGCACTATCCGGGCGGCCGGGGAGCTGTTTTTT
NA,TRBJ1-2,TRBV19,NA,CASSIRREDYGYTF,TGTGCCAGTAGTATACGCAGGGAGGACTATGGCTACACCTTC
NA,TRBJ2-3,TRBV5-1,TRBD2,CASSSWSSGGDTQYF,TGCGCCAGCAGCTCCTGGTCTAGCGGGGGGGATACGCAGTATTTT
NA,TRBJ2-7,TRBV11-3,TRBD1,CAGDRGEWVDYEQYF,TGTGCCGGGGACAGGGGAGAGTGGGTTGACTACGAGCAGTACTTC
NA,TRBJ2-2,TRBV6-5,NA,CASSRQEYTGELFF,TGTGCCAGCAGCCGGCAGGAGTACACCGGGGAGCTGTTTTTT
NA,TRBJ2-3,TRBV11-2,TRBD2,CASSFQAGGPGDTQYF,TGTGCCAGCAGCTTCCAGGCGGGGGGGCCGGGAGATACGCAGTATTTT
NA,TRBJ1-2,TRBV30,NA,CAWRSGALGYTF,TGTGCCTGGAGATCGGGGGCGCTGGGCTACACCTTC
NA,TRBJ2-7,TRBV5-1,NA,CASSIDGLSYEQYF,TGCGCCAGCAGCATCGACGGTCTCTCCTACGAGCAGTACTTC
NA,TRBJ2-2,TRBV10-3,TRBD2,CAINPGLGLSGELFF,TGTGCCATCAATCCGGGACTAGGTCTGTCCGGGGAGCTGTTTTTT